The 3 T cell receptor beta chains below all came from one sample that was sequenced in a study of vaccination and CD4 T cells after COVID-19. Cultured CD4+ T cells had their DNA profiled by the Oncomine TCR Beta short-read assay. Each CDR3 protein gets one entry after TCRdb re-called the PCR reads with MiXCR. The sample holds almost 20,000 distinct CDR3 sequences, under 70% seen once. Stated treatment: roughly ten-day PBMC culture with coronavirus spike peptide pools or control peptides (ViraFEST assay). No cognate antigen is known for these TCRs. What was sequenced was CD4+ T cells from blood, cultured in vitro. The receptors were sampled from a human donor who had recovered from COVID-19.

The count of this clonotype is one. The chain uses TRBV9 and TRBJ2-3, with 8 bases that match TRBD2. This CDR3 contains 18 residues. The germline gives CDR1 SGDLS, CDR2 YYNGEE. Trimming cost V 4 bases and J 0 bases; bases outside gene matches: 13. The CDR3 bases are TGTGCCAGCAGCCCGAAGGCTAGCGGGCTCACTAGCACAGATACGCAGTATTTT. The encoded protein is CASSPKASGLTSTDTQYF.

V usage is TRBV5-4 and J usage is TRBJ2-3; D perhaps matches TRBD1 (5 bases). Trimming removed 0 bases at V and 4 bases at J, with 9 bases between. The CDR3 runs 14 residues. From germline, CDR1 is SGHNT and CDR2 YYREEE (reference sequence). CDR3 residues: CASSLVGAADTQYF. The CDR3 DNA is TGTGCCAGCAGCTTGGTTGGGGCCGCAGATACGCAGTATTTT. The entire variable domain, with the rest obtained from reference TRBV5-4 and TRBJ2-3, is as follows: ETGVTQSPTHLIKTRGQQVTLRCSSQSGHNTVSWYQQALGQGPQFIFQYYREEENGRGNFPPRFSGLQFPNYSSELNVNALELDDSALYLCASSLVGAADTQYFGPGTRLTVL.

This clonotype was seen a few times. This sequence joins TRBV20-1 and TRBJ1-6, with TRBD1 identical over 7 bases. CDR3 length: 13 amino acids. V was clipped by 3 bases and J by 10 bases; unmatched bases: 6. Looked up from germline, CDR1 is DFQATT and CDR2 is SNEGSKA (reference sequence). The CDR3 sequence is CSASEGAGSPLHF. CDR3 DNA sequence: TGCAGTGCTAGCGAGGGGGCCGGATCACCCCTCCACTTT.